The 13 T cell receptor beta chains reported below all come from one sample, sequenced in a study of T cells in women clearing cervical HPV infection. Produced via immunoSEQ multiplex PCR; TCRdb's table is partial and in-frame only. The repertoire table contains tens of thousands of clones. Specimen: blood buffy coat. The receptors here all came from a woman between 18 and 70 years old with a cervical HPV16 infection that either progressed to CIN3+ or cleared (not recorded which).

As for this clone: The read comes to an end 3 residues before the CDR3 does, leaving the germline J gene to fill in the end. This chain connects TRBV6-1 to TRBJ2-7; D is possibly TRBD1 or TRBD2 (5 bases each). Germline CDR1 reads MNHNS; CDR2 reads SASEGT. Between the trimmed V and J ends, which lost 4 bases and 0 bases, there was a span of 13 bases. This CDR3 comprises 15 residues. The CDR3 is CASSGQGDSSYEQYF. The sequenced CDR3 bases are TGTGCCAGCAGTGGTCAGGGAGATTCCTCCTACGAG.

Remarks on this clone: The read terminates 3 residues ahead of where the CDR3 ends, so the germline J gene completes it. This rearrangement joins TRBV7-6 to TRBJ2-5, with D perhaps matching TRBD1 (6 bases). Per germline, CDR1 SGHVS and CDR2 FNYEAQ. The CDR3 spans 15 residues. Trimming shortened V by 1 base and J by 2 bases, and 11 bases separated the two germline ends. The part of the CDR3 DNA that was read is TGTGCCAGCAGCTTAGGACCGGGACATCAAGAGACC. It translates to CASSLGPGHQET. The CDR3 as a whole reads CASSLGPGHQETQYF.

With respect to this clone: The read ends 3 residues before the CDR3 terminus; that terminus is restored from the germline J gene. The rearrangement uses TRBV10-2 and TRBJ2-5, with 7 bases lining up with TRBD1. The CDR3 spans 14 residues. After removal of 6 bases from V and 1 base from J, the junction contained 5 bases not matched to a gene. The V gene's germline CDR1 is WSHSY and CDR2 SAAADI. The CDR3 region is CASRLDRAQETQYF. CDR3 DNA (partial): TGCGCCAGCAGACTCGACAGGGCCCAAGAGACC.

This chain's CDR3 is CSAKTASGGPDLEETQYF. The CDR3 DNA, read in part, is TGCAGTGCTAAGACCGCTAGCGGGGGGCCGGATCTCGAAGAGACC. The gene calls are TRBV20-1 and TRBJ2-5; the match to TRBD2 covers 11 bases. The CDR3 end falls 3 residues outside the read, so it is completed with the germline J gene. V gave up 4 bases and J gave up 3 bases; unmatched junction bases: 16. The length of the CDR3 is 18 residues. Looked up from germline, CDR1 is DFQATT and CDR2 is SNEGSKA (reference sequence).

In the case of this clone: The observed sequence ends 3 residues before the CDR3 terminus, with the missing tail filled in from the germline J gene. This chain joins TRBV7-9 and TRBJ2-1; TRBD1 might be the D (6 bases). Trimming shortened V by 2 bases and J by 4 bases, and 12 bases separated the two germline ends. Germline CDR1 is SEHNR and CDR2 is FQNEAQ (reference sequence). The length of the CDR3 is 15 residues. The CDR3 is CASSLLGQGYNEQFF. CDR3 DNA (partial): TGTGCCAGCAGCTTATTGGGGCAGGGGTACAATGAG.

As concerns this clone: The read ends 3 residues shy of where the CDR3 ends; the end is completed using the germline J gene. V and J are TRBV6-4 and TRBJ2-2; D is possibly TRBD1 (5 bases). Trimming pared 0 bases from V and 3 bases from J, leaving 5 bases between. Germline V gene sequence: CDR1 MRHNA, CDR2 SNTAGT. This CDR3 is 14 amino acids long. CDR3 in amino acids: CASSDSGDTGELFF. The DNA read from the CDR3 is TGTGCCAGCAGTGACTCAGGGGACACCGGGGAG.

In regard to this clone: The CDR3 extends 3 residues past the end of the read, so its final part is completed from the germline J gene. The chain links TRBV18 to TRBJ1-4, with D possibly being TRBD1 (5 bases). In germline, CDR1 is KGHSH, CDR2 LQKENI. Trimming shortened V by 3 bases and J by 6 bases, and 8 bases separated the two germline ends. The CDR3 sequence is 13 residues long. The CDR3 region is CASSPRGDEKLFF. The CDR3 bases that were read are TGTGCCAGCTCACCTAGGGGTGATGAAAAA.

To note about this clone: The read ends 3 residues shy of where the CDR3 ends; the end is completed using the germline J gene. V is TRBV29-1 and J is TRBJ1-5; TRBD1 matches at 8 bases. The CDR3 has 12 residues. From germline, CDR1 is SQVTM and CDR2 ANQGSEA. V shed 6 bases and J 3 bases; nucleotides not matched to a gene: 1. Incomplete CDR3 DNA: TGCAGCGTGGGACAGGACAATCAGCCC. Protein sequence: CSVGQDNQP. In full, the CDR3 is CSVGQDNQPQHF. The complete variable domain, with remaining parts taken from reference TRBV29-1 and TRBJ1-5, reads SAVISQKPSRDICQRGTSLTIQCQVDSQVTMMFWYRQQPGQSLTLIATANQGSEATYESGFVIDKFPISRPNLTFSTLTVSNMSPEDSSIYLCSVGQDNQPQHFGDGTRLSIL.

Notes on this clone: The sequenced fragment ends 3 residues before the CDR3 boundary, so the rest is inferred from the germline J gene. The V call is TRBV30, the J call TRBJ1-3; weak D call: TRBD1 (6 bases). The CDR3 contains 15 residues. Germline V lookup: CDR1 GTSNPN, CDR2 SVGIG (reference sequence). Trimming shortened V by 0 bases and J by 1 base, and 10 bases separated the two germline ends. The CDR3 DNA, read in part, is TGTGCCTGGAGTGTGTATAGGGGGTCTGGAAACACC. Its translation: CAWSVYRGSGNT. The whole CDR3 sequence is CAWSVYRGSGNTIYF. Full variable domain (rest looked up from reference TRBV30 and TRBJ1-3): SQTIHQWPATLVQPVGSPLSLECTVEGTSNPNLYWYRQAAGRGLQLLFYSVGIGQISSEVPQNLSASRPQDRQFILSSKKLLLSDSGFYLCAWSVYRGSGNTIYFGEGSWLTVV.

As regards this clone: One end of the junction is discordant with germline, which a read error may explain. Read coverage stops 3 residues before the CDR3 terminus; the germline J gene supplies the remainder. The rearrangement joins TRBV7-7 to TRBJ2-2; 9 bases align to TRBD1. Per germline, CDR1 SSHAT and CDR2 FNYEAQ (reference sequence). CDR3 length equals 15 residues. The CDR3 sequence is CASSPRTGATGELFF. Incomplete CDR3 DNA: TGTGCTAGCAGCCCTCGGACAGGGGCAACCGGGGAG.

A word on this clone: The read terminates 3 residues ahead of where the CDR3 ends, so the germline J gene completes it. This chain connects TRBV20-1 to TRBJ2-2, with D uncertain. With 5 bases removed from V and 1 base from J, the gap between germline ends came to 11 bases. Germline-derived CDR1 and CDR2 are DFQATT and SNEGSKA (reference sequence). The CDR3 extends over 14 amino acids. The CDR3 sequence: CSAFLLGNTGELFF. The CDR3 bases that were read are TGCAGTGCTTTCTTGCTAGGGAACACCGGGGAG.

CDR3 DNA, as far as it was read: TGTGCCAGCAGCTTGGGGACAGGGCGGTACAATGAG. This gives the protein CASSLGTGRYNE. The CDR3, in full, reads CASSLGTGRYNEQFF. The gene calls are TRBV5-4 and TRBJ2-1; 8 bases fit TRBD1. Read data end 3 residues before the CDR3 end; the end is taken from the germline J gene. The CDR3 spans 15 residues. V lost 0 bases and J lost 4; bases outside the gene matches: 3. Germline assignment: CDR1 SGHNT and CDR2 YYREEE (reference sequence). The full variable domain, with the rest looked up from reference TRBV5-4 and TRBJ2-1, is ETGVTQSPTHLIKTRGQQVTLRCSSQSGHNTVSWYQQALGQGPQFIFQYYREEENGRGNFPPRFSGLQFPNYSSELNVNALELDDSALYLCASSLGTGRYNEQFFGPGTRLTVL.

In regard to this clone: The read falls 3 residues short of the CDR3 end, and the missing part is taken from the germline J gene. This rearrangement joins TRBV4-1 to TRBJ1-1; D possibly corresponds to TRBD1 (6 bases). The V gene's germline CDR1 is MGHRA and CDR2 YSYEKL. This CDR3 contains 18 residues. The ends were cut back, 3 bases at V and 4 bases at J, with 24 bases in the middle. The CDR3 loop reads CASSQGLLGRGGGTEAFF. The part of the CDR3 DNA that was read is TGCGCCAGCAGCCAGGGCTTACTAGGGAGAGGGGGGGGCACTGAA.